Below are 6 T cell receptor beta chains sequenced from a single sample in a study of T cell responses to AZD1222 COVID-19 vaccine. Measured with immunoSEQ multiplex PCR; TCRdb has only the in-frame clones, and not every one. The sample holds about 170,000 clones, roughly 92% seen once. The specimen comprised peripheral blood, sampled on day 0 of AZD1222 vaccination. The receptors derive from an adult in good health.

This chain connects TRBV7-9 to TRBJ2-1, with D tentatively TRBD1 (6 bases). Trimming shortened V by 5 bases and J by 4 bases, and 18 bases separated the two germline ends. Germline lookup yields CDR1 SEHNR and CDR2 FQNEAQ (reference sequence). CDR3 length equals 16 residues. The CDR3 DNA reads as TGTGCCAGCAGCCCTCCGGGTGGACAGCTATACAATGAGCAGTTCTTC. The encoded protein is CASSPPGGQLYNEQFF.

CDR3 loop: CASSESLGRGYRSQPQHF. The CDR3 DNA reads as TGCGCCAGCAGTGAGTCGTTGGGCAGGGGATATCGAAGTCAGCCCCAGCATTTT. V gene TRBV10-1 combines with J gene TRBJ1-5, with D maybe TRBD1 (6 bases). Germline CDR1 and CDR2: WNHNN and SYGVQD (reference sequence). The CDR3 has 18 amino acids. V lost 0 bases and J 6 bases, leaving 21 bases between the germline ends.

This chain uses TRBV3-1 (or the pseudogene TRBV3-2) with TRBJ1-1, with 11 bases fitting TRBD1. The V gene's germline CDR1 is LGHDT and CDR2 YNNKEL (reference sequence). V lost 3 bases and J lost 11; bases outside the gene matches: 5. The CDR3 covers 13 residues. The CDR3 sequence: CASSQDRGRSAFF. The DNA of the CDR3 is TGTGCCAGCAGCCAGGACAGGGGGCGATCGGCTTTCTTT.

The rearrangement links TRBV7-8 to TRBJ1-2, with D unresolved. Germline CDR1 and CDR2: SGHVS and FQNEAQ. Trimming cost V 4 bases and J 4 bases, with 16 bases left between them. The CDR3 has 15 amino acids. The CDR3 sequence: CASSSLGGRSYGYTF. Here the CDR3 DNA reads TGTGCCAGCAGCTCCCTGGGAGGGCGCAGCTATGGCTACACCTTC.

The genes are TRBV5-1 and TRBJ2-6; D remains unclear. The CDR3 runs 17 residues. Trimming removed 2 bases from V and 0 bases from J, with 12 bases in between. Germline V gene data show CDR1 as SGHRS and CDR2 as YFSETQ. The CDR3 sequence is CASSFGQAYSGANVLTF. Here the CDR3 DNA reads TGCGCCAGCAGCTTTGGGCAGGCCTACTCTGGGGCCAACGTCCTGACTTTC. Based on the CDR3 plus reference TRBV5-1 and TRBJ2-6, the full variable domain is KAGVTQTPRYLIKTRGQQVTLSCSPISGHRSVSWYQQTPGQGLQFLFEYFSETQRNKGNFPGRFSGRQFSNSRSEMNVSTLELGDSALYLCASSFGQAYSGANVLTFGAGSRLTVL.

This rearrangement joins TRBV2 to TRBJ1-5; D is perhaps TRBD1 (5 bases). The CDR3 has 15 amino acids. Germline V gene lookup returns CDR1 SNHLY and CDR2 FYNNEI. Trimming cost V 9 bases and J 0 bases, with 15 bases left between them. CDR3 sequence (DNA): TGTGCCAGTTCGGAGGGACGGAATAGCAATCAGCCCCAGCATTTT. This sequence encodes CASSEGRNSNQPQHF.